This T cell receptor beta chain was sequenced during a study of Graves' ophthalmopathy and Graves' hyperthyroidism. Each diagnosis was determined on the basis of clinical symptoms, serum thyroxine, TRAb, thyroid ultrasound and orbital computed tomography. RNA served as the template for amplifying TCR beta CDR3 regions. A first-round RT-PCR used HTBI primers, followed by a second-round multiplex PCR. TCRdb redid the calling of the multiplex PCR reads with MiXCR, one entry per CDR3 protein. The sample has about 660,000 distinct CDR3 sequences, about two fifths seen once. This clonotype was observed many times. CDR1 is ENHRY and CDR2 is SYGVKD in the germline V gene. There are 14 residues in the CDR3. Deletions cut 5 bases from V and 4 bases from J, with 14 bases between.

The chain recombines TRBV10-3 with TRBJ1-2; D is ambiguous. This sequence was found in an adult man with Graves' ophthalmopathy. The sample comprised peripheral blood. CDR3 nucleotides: TGTGCCATCAGTTTTCAGGAGTTACGCTATGGCTACACCTTC. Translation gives CAISFQELRYGYTF.